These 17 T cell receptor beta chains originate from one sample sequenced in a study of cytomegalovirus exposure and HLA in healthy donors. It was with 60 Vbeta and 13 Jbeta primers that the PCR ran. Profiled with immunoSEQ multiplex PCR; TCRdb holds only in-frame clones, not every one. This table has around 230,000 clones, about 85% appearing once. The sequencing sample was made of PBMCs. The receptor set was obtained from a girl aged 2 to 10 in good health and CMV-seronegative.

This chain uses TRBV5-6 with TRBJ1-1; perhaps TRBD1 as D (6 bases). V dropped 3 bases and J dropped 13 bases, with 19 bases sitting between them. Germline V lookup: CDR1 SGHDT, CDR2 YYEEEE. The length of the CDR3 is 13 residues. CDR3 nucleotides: TGTGCCAGCAGCTCCAGGGGTGAGAGCTATGATTTCTTT. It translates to CASSSRGESYDFF.

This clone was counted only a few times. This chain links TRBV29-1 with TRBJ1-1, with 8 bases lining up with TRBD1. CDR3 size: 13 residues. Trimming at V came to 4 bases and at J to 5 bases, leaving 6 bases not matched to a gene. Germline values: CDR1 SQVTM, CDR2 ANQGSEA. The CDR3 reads CSVGTGKWTEAFF. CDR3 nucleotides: TGCAGCGTTGGGACAGGGAAGTGGACTGAAGCTTTCTTT. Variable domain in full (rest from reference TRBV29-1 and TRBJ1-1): SAVISQKPSRDICQRGTSLTIQCQVDSQVTMMFWYRQQPGQSLTLIATANQGSEATYESGFVIDKFPISRPNLTFSTLTVSNMSPEDSSIYLCSVGTGKWTEAFFGQGTRLTVV.

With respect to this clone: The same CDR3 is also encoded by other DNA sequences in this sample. As DNA, the CDR3 is TGTGCCTGGAGCTCGGGACTAGACAATGAGCAGTTCTTC. Protein sequence: CAWSSGLDNEQFF. The rearrangement uses TRBV30 and TRBJ2-1, with 8 bases lining up with TRBD2. Per germline, CDR1 GTSNPN and CDR2 SVGIG (reference sequence). There are 13 residues in the CDR3. Unmatched junction bases numbered 3, after V lost 3 bases and J lost 5 bases. Together with reference TRBV30 and TRBJ2-1, the CDR3 gives the full variable domain: SQTIHQWPATLVQPVGSPLSLECTVEGTSNPNLYWYRQAAGRGLQLLFYSVGIGQISSEVPQNLSASRPQDRQFILSSKKLLLSDSGFYLCAWSSGLDNEQFFGPGTRLTVL.

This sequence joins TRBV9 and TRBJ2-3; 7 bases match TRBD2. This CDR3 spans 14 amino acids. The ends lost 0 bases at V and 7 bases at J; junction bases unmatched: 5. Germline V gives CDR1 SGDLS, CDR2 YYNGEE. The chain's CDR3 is CASSVGGGKNTQYF. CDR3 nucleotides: TGTGCCAGCAGCGTAGGGGGGGGGAAGAATACGCAGTATTTT.

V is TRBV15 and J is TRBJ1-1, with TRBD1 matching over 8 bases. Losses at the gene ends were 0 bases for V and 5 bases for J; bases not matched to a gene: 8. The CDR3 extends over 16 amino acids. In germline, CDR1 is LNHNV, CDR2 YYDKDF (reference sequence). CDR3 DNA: TGTGCCACCAGCAGAGACAGGGGGCTTAGAACGACTGAAGCTTTCTTT. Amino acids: CATSRDRGLRTTEAFF.

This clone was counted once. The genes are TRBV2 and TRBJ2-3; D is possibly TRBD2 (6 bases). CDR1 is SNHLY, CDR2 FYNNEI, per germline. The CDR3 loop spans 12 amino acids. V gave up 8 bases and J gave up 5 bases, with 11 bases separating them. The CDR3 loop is CASGGIRDTQYF. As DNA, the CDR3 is TGTGCCAGCGGGGGGATCAGAGATACGCAGTATTTT.

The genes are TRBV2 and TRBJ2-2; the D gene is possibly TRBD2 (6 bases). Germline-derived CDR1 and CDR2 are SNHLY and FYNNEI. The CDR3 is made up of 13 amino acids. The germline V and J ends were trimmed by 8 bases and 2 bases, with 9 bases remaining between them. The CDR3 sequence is CASEGLNTGELFF. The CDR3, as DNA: TGTGCCAGCGAGGGACTTAACACCGGGGAGCTGTTTTTT.

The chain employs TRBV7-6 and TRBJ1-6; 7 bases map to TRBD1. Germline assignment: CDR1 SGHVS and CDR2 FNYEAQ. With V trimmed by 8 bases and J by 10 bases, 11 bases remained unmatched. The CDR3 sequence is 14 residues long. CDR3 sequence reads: CASGRQGRESPLHF. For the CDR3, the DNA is TGTGCCAGCGGGCGACAGGGTAGGGAATCACCCCTCCACTTT.

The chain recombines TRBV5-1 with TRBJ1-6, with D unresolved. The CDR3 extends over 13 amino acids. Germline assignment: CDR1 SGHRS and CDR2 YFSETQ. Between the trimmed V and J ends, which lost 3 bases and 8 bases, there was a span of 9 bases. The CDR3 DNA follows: TGCGCCAGCAGCTCCATCGGGTATTCACCCCTCCACTTT. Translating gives CASSSIGYSPLHF.

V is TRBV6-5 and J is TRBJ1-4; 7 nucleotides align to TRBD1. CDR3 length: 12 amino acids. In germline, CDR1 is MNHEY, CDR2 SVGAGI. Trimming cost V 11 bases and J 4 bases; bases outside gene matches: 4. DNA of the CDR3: TGTGCCGCGGGACAGAGTAATGAAAAACTGTTTTTT. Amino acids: CAAGQSNEKLFF.

CDR3 sequence: CASSPGIEAFF. CDR3 DNA: TGTGCCAGCAGCCCAGGGATAGAAGCTTTCTTT. The chain combines TRBV7-2 with TRBJ1-1; the D gene is possibly TRBD1 (5 bases). With 5 bases removed from V and 8 bases from J, the gap between germline ends came to 9 bases. CDR1 and CDR2 from the germline V gene are SGHTA and FQGNSA. The CDR3 runs 11 residues.

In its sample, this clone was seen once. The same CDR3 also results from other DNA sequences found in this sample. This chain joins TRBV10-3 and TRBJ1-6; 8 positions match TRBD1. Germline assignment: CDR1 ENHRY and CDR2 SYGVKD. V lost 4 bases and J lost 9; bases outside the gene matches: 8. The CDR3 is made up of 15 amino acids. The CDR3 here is CAISAGTGLGSPLHF. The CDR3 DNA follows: TGTGCCATCAGTGCAGGGACAGGATTAGGTTCACCCCTCCACTTT.

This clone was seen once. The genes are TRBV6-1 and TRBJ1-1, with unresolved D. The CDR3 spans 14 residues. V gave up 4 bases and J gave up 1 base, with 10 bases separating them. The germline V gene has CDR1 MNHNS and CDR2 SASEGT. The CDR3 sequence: CASSGEGRNTEAFF. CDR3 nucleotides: TGTGCCAGCAGTGGGGAGGGTAGGAACACTGAAGCTTTCTTT.

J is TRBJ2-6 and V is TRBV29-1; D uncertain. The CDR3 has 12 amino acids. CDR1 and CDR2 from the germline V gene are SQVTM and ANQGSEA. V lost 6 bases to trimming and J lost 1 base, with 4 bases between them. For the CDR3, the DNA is TGCAGCGTCCTATCTGGGGCCAACGTCCTGACTTTC. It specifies CSVLSGANVLTF.

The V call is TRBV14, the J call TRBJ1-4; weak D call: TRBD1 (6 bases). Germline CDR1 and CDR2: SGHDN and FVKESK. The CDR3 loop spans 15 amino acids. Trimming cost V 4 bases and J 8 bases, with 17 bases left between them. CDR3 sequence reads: CASSLQAGVGEKLFF. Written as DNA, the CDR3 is TGTGCCAGCAGCCTTCAGGCAGGGGTCGGGGAAAAACTGTTTTTT.

In nucleotides, the CDR3 is TGCGCCAGCAGCTTGAGTGGGACAGGGAGTGGTGGCTACACCTTC. Translating gives CASSLSGTGSGGYTF. This rearrangement joins TRBV5-1 to TRBJ1-2, with 9 positions matching TRBD1. From germline, CDR1 is SGHRS and CDR2 YFSETQ. V lost 1 base and J lost 7; bases outside the gene matches: 8. The CDR3 runs to 15 residues.

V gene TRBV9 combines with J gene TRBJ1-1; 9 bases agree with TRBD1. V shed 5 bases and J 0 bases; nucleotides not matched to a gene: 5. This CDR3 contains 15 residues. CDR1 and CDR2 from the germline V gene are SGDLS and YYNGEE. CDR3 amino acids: CASRGDRGVNTEAFF. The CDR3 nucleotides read TGTGCCAGCAGGGGAGACAGGGGGGTGAACACTGAAGCTTTCTTT.